The clone carrying this T cell receptor (beta chain) appeared a few times. On each TCR cDNA molecule, a unique molecular identifier was present. TCRdb reanalysed the 5' RACE reads using MiXCR and keeps one entry per CDR3 protein. In the table there are more than 40,000 distinct CDR3 sequences, 22% of which are singletons. The CDR3 has 18 amino acids. Germline CDR1 reads SGHVS; CDR2 reads FQNEAQ. With 2 bases removed from V and 0 bases from J, the gap between germline ends came to 19 bases. Time point specified: blood at routine non-recurrence follow-up after resection. From tumor, nontumor lung or frozen PBMC, whole RNA was taken unsorted for sequencing. This sample was taken from a study of spatial heterogeneity in lung cancer. Study information: The average count in raw reads for each unique TCR and UMI combination exceeded eight appearances.

The gene calls are TRBV7-8 and TRBJ1-2, with a weak D call TRBD1 (6 bases). Sequenced material: PBMCs, taken at follow-up. This sequence originates from a female donor with early-stage non-small cell lung cancer. CDR3: CASSLRWVRDTTNYGYTF. The CDR3 nucleotides read TGTGCCAGCAGCTTACGGTGGGTTCGGGACACCACTAACTATGGCTACACCTTC.